This TCR beta chain was sequenced during a study of T cell repertoires in cytomegalovirus infection. This CDR3 has 16 residues. The junction had 10 bases not matched to a gene; V was cut back by 4 bases and J by 9 bases. Germline loops: CDR1 MDHEN, CDR2 SYDVKM. In TCRdb, the reads were re-called with MiXCR into one record per CDR3 protein. The profile covers fewer than 200,000 distinct CDR3 sequences, with approximately 15% appearing a single time and 27% taken by the ten largest. The chain links TRBV28 to TRBJ1-6; 9 nucleotides line up with TRBD1. The sequence came from a human donor in good health (CMV status not recorded). Some clones in this sample may be carry-over from other donors' samples. The sample comprised PBMCs. CDR3 amino acids: CASSSPRQGVGSPLHF. CDR3 nucleotides: TGTGCCAGCAGTTCTCCTCGACAGGGGGTGGGTTCACCCCTCCACTTT.